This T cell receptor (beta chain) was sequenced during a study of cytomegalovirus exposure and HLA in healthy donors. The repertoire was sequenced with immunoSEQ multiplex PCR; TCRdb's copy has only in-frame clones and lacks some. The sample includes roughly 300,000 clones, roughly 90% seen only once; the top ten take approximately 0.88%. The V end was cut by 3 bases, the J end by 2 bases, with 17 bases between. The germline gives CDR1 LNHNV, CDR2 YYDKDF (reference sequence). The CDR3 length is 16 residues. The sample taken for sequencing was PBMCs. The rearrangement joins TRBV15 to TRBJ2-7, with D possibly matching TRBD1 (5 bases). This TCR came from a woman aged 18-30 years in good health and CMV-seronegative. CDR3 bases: TGTGCCACCAGCAGCCCCAAGGGGCAGTTGCCCTACGAGCAGTACTTC. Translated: CATSSPKGQLPYEQYF.